This TCR beta chain was captured by sequencing in a study of type 1 and type 2 diabetes patients. Looking at the study overall: Participants included type 1 and type 2 diabetes patients plus nondiabetic controls. Study results and limitations: Type 2 diabetes repertoires were more diverse than type 1 diabetes repertoires.

Genomic DNA was the PCR template. The TCR beta CDR3 region was amplified using 30 forward and 13 reverse primers. TCRdb itself ran the multiplex PCR reads through MiXCR, one entry per CDR3 protein. The sample has 270,000 or so distinct CDR3 sequences, approximately 45% seen once. Trimming removed 5 bases from V and 3 bases from J, with 15 bases in between. Germline-derived CDR1 and CDR2 are DFQATT and SNEGSKA (reference sequence). The CDR3 is 14 residues long. Note on this clonotype: Its specificity is not known.

This TCR derives from a young man with type 2 diabetes. The specimen sequenced was peripheral blood mononuclear cells (PBMCs). V and J are TRBV20-1 and TRBJ2-3, with D possibly TRBD2 on 6 matching bases. CDR3 DNA: TGCAGTGCTCTCCTCTCTGGGGGGACAGATACGCAGTATTTT. Its translation: CSALLSGGTDTQYF.